This T cell receptor beta chain was sequenced for a study of cytomegalovirus exposure and HLA in healthy donors. On the study more broadly: Findings of an earlier analysis included 90 million to 120 million unique TCR beta sequences from roughly 200 million T cells. The study, taken as a whole, reports: Cytomegalovirus status, reportedly, was diagnosed with high specificity and sensitivity by the classifier. In an earlier analysis, productive rearrangement rates for most beta V segments clustered near 87% or 30%.

The CDR3 is made up of 15 amino acids. The V gene end was trimmed by 3 bases and the J gene end by 4 bases; junction bases not matched to a gene: 6. Germline CDR1 is LNHDA and CDR2 is SQIVND (reference sequence). A multiplex PCR was run with 60 Vbeta primers and 13 Jbeta primers. TCRdb keeps only in-frame clones here, not all; method: immunoSEQ multiplex PCR. The sample lists 150,000 to 200,000 clones; about 80% were seen once. A word on this clone: Antigen: not known.

This sequence joins TRBV19 and TRBJ2-3; 8 bases line up with TRBD2. The sequence derives from a woman between 18 and 29 years old in good health and CMV-seropositive. The specimen was PBMCs. The CDR3 loop is CASSIFAGGADTQYF. For the CDR3, the DNA is TGTGCCAGTAGTATCTTTGCGGGGGGAGCAGATACGCAGTATTTT.